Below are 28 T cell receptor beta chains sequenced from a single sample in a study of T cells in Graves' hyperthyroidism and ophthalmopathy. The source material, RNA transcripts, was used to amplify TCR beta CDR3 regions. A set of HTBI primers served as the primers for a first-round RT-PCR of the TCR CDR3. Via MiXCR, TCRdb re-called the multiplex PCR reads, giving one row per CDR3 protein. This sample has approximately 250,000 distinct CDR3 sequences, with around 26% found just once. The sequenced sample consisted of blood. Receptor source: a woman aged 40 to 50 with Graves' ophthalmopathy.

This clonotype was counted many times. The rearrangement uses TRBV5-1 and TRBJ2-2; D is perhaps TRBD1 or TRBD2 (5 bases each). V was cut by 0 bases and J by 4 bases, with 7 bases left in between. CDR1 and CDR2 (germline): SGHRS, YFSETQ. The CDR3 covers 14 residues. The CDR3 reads CASSLAGATGELFF. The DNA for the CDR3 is TGCGCCAGCAGCTTGGCCGGGGCCACCGGGGAGCTGTTTTTT.

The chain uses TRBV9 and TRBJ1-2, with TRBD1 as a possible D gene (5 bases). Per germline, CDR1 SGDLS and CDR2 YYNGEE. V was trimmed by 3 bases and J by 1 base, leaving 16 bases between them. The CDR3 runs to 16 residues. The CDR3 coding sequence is TGTGCCAGCAGCGCCCATTTAGAGGGGTTTAACTATGGCTACACCTTC. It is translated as CASSAHLEGFNYGYTF.

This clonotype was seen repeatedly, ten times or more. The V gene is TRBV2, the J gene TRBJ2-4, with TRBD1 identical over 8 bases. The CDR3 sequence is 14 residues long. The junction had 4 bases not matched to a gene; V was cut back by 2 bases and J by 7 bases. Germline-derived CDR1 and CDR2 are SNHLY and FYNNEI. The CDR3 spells CASSENRGSNIQYF. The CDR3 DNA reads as TGTGCCAGCAGTGAAAACAGGGGGAGTAACATTCAGTACTTC.

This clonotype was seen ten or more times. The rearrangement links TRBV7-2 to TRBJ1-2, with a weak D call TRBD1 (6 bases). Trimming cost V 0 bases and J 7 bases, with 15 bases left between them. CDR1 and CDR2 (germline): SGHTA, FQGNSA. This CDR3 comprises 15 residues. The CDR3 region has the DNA TGTGCCAGCAGCTTAGCCGTCGCGGGGGCTCTTGGCTACACCTTC. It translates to CASSLAVAGALGYTF.

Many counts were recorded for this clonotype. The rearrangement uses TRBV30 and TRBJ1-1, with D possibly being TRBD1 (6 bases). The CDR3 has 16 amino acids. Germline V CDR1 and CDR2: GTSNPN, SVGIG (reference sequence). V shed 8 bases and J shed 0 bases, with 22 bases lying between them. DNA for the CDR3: TGTGCCAGAGGACGTCAGGACAGCAGGATGAACACTGAAGCTTTCTTT. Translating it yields CARGRQDSRMNTEAFF.

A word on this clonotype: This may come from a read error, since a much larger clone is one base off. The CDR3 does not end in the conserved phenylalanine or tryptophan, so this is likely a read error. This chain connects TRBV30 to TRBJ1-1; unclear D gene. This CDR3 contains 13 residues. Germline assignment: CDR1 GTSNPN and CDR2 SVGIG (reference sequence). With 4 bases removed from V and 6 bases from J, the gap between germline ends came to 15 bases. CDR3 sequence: CAWIVRVQSEAFI. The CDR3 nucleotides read TGTGCCTGGATTGTACGGGTACAATCTGAAGCTTTCATT.

Written as DNA, the CDR3 is TGTGCCAGCAGCCCGACTTCTCCTGGGGAGCTGTTTTTT. This translates into CASSPTSPGELFF. The V gene is TRBV6-1, the J gene TRBJ2-2; no reliable D call. V gave up 6 bases and J gave up 8 bases, with 13 bases separating them. Germline V gene lookup returns CDR1 MNHNS and CDR2 SASEGT. The CDR3 totals 13 residues.

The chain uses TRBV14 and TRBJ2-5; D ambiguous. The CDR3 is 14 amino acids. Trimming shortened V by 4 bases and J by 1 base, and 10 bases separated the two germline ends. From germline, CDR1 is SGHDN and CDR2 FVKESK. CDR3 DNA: TGTGCCAGCAGCCCCTCAATGGGCCAAGAGACCCAGTACTTC. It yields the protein CASSPSMGQETQYF.

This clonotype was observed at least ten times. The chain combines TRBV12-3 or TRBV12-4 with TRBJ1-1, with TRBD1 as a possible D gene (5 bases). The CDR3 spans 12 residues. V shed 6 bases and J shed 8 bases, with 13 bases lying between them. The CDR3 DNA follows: TGTGCCAGCAGCCTTCCGGCAGGGGAAGCTTTCTTT. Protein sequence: CASSLPAGEAFF.

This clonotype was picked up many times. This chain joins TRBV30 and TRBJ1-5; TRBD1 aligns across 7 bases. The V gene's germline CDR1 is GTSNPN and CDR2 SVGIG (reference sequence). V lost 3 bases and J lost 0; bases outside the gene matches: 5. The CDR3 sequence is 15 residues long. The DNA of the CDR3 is TGTGCCTGGAGACGACAGGGCAATAGCAATCAGCCCCAGCATTTT. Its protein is CAWRRQGNSNQPQHF. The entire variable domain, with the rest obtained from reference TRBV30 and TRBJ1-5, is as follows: SQTIHQWPATLVQPVGSPLSLECTVEGTSNPNLYWYRQAAGRGLQLLFYSVGIGQISSEVPQNLSASRPQDRQFILSSKKLLLSDSGFYLCAWRRQGNSNQPQHFGDGTRLSIL.

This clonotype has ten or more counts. CDR3 nucleotides: TGTGCCTGGGACCCCCCAGGACGCGTCTACGAGCAGTACTTC. It encodes CAWDPPGRVYEQYF. The gene calls are TRBV30 and TRBJ2-7, with D unresolved. Germline V gene lookup returns CDR1 GTSNPN and CDR2 SVGIG (reference sequence). The ends were cut back, 5 bases at V and 3 bases at J, with 17 bases in the middle. The CDR3 is 14 residues long. The variable domain in full, with the rest retrieved from reference TRBV30 and TRBJ2-7, is SQTIHQWPATLVQPVGSPLSLECTVEGTSNPNLYWYRQAAGRGLQLLFYSVGIGQISSEVPQNLSASRPQDRQFILSSKKLLLSDSGFYLCAWDPPGRVYEQYFGPGTRLTVT.

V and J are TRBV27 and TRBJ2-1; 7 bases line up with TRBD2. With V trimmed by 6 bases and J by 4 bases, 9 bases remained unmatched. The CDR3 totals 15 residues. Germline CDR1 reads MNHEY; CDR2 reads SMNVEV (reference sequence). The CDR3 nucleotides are TGTGCCAGCAGCCCTCGAGGGCGGGGGTACAATGAGCAGTTCTTC. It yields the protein CASSPRGRGYNEQFF.

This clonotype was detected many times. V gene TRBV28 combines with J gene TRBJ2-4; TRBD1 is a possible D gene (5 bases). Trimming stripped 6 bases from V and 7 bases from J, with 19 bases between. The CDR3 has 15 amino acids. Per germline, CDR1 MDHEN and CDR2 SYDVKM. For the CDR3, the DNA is TGTGCCAGCAGCACCTCGACAGTTCTCGGTAACATTCAGTACTTC. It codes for CASSTSTVLGNIQYF.

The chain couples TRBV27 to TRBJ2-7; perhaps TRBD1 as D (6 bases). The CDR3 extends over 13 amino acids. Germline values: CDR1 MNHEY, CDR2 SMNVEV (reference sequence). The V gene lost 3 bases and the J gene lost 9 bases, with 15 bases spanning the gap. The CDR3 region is CASSFGANRAQYF. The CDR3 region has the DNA TGTGCCAGCAGTTTCGGAGCGAACAGGGCGCAGTACTTC.

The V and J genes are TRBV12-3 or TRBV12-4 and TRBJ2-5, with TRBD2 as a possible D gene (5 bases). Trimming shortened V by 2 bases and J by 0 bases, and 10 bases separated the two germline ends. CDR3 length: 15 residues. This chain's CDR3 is CASSLSSGNQETQYF. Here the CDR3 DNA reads TGTGCCAGCAGTTTATCTTCGGGAAACCAAGAGACCCAGTACTTC.

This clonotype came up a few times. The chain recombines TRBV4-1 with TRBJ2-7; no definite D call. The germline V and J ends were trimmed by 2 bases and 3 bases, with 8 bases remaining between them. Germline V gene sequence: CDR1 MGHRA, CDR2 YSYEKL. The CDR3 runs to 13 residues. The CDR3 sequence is CASSQQDVYEQYF. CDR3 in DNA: TGCGCCAGCAGCCAACAGGACGTCTACGAGCAGTACTTC.

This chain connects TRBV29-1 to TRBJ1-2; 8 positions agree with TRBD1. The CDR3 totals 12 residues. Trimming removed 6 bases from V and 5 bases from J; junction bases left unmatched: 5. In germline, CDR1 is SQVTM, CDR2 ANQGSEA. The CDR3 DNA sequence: TGCAGCGTGGATCGGACAGGGTATGGCTACACCTTC. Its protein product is CSVDRTGYGYTF.

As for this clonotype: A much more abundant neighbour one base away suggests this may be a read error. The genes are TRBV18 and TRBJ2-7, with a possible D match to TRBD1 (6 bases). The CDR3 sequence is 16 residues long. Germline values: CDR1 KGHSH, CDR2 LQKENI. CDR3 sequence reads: CAISRTADSLSHEQYF. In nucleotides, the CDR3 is TGTGCCATCTCACGGACCGCGGACAGCCTTTCTCACGAGCAGTACTTC.

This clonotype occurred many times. CDR3 bases: TGTGCCAGCAGCAAAGCGGGGGGGAACACTGAAGCTTTCTTT. Translation: CASSKAGGNTEAFF. The rearrangement links TRBV28 to TRBJ1-1; D is perhaps TRBD1 (5 bases). V lost 6 bases and J lost 1, with 12 bases in between. CDR3 length: 14 residues. CDR1 and CDR2 (germline): MDHEN, SYDVKM.

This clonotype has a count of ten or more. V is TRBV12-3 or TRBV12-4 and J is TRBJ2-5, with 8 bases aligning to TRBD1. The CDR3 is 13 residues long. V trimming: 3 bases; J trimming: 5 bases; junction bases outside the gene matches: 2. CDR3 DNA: TGTGCCAGCAGTTTCTCAGGGGGCGAGACCCAGTACTTC. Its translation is CASSFSGGETQYF.

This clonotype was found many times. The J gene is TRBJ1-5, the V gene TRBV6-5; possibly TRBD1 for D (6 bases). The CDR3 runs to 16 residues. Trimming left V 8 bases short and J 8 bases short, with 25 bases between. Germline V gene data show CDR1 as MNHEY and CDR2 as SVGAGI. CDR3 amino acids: CASAPHLGTPIEPQHF. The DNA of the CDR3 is TGTGCCAGCGCTCCACACCTCGGGACACCCATCGAGCCCCAGCATTTT.

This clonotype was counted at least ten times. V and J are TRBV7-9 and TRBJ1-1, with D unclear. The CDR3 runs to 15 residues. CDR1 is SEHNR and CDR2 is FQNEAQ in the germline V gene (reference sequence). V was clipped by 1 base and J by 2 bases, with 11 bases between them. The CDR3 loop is CASSLGDGANTEAFF. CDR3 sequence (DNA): TGTGCCAGCAGCTTAGGTGACGGTGCTAACACTGAAGCTTTCTTT.

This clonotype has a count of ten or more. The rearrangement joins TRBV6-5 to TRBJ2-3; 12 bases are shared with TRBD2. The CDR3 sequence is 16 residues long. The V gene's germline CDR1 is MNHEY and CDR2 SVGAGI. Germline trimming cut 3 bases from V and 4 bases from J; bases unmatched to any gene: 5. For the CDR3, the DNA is TGTGCCAGCAGTTATACTAGCGGGAGGTCTGCAGATACGCAGTATTTT. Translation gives CASSYTSGRSADTQYF.

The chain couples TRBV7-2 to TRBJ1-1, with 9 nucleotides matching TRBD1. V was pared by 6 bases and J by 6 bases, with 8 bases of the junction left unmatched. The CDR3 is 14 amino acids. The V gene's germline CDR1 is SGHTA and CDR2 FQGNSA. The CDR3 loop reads CASRRQGEGAEAFF. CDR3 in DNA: TGTGCCAGCAGGCGACAGGGGGAAGGCGCTGAAGCTTTCTTT.

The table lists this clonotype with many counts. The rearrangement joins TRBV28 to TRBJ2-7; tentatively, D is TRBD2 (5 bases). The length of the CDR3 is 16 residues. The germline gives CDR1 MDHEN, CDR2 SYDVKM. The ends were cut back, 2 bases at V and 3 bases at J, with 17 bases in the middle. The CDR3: CASSLGLGLASYEQYF. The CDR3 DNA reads TGTGCCAGCAGTTTAGGGCTTGGACTGGCGAGCTACGAGCAGTACTTC.

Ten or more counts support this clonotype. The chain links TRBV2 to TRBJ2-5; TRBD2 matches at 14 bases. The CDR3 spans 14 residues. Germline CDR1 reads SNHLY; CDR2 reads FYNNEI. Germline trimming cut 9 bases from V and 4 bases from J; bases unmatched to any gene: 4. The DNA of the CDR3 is TGTGCCAGAACCGGGACTAGCGGGGGAGAGACCCAGTACTTC. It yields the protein CARTGTSGGETQYF.

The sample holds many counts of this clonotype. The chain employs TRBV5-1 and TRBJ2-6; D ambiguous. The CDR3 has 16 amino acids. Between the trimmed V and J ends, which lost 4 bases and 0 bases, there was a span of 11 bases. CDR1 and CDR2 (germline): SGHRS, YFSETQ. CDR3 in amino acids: CASSLDGLSGANVLTF. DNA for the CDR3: TGCGCCAGCAGCCTGGACGGCCTCTCTGGGGCCAACGTCCTGACTTTC.

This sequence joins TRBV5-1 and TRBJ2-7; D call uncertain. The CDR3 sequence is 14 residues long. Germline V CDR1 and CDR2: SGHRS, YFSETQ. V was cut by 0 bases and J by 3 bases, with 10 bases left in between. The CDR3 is CASSLETPFYEQYF. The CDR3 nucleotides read TGCGCCAGCAGCTTGGAGACTCCGTTCTACGAGCAGTACTTC.